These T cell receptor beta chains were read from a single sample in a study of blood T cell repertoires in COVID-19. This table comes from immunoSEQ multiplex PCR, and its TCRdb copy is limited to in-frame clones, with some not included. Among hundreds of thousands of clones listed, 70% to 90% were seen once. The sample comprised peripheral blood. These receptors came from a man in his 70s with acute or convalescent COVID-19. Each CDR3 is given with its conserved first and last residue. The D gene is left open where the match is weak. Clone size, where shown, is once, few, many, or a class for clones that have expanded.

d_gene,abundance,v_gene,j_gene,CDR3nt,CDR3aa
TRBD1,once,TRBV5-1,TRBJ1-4,TGCGCCAGCAGCACCACAGGGGGGACTAATGAAAAACTGTTTTTT,CASSTTGGTNEKLFF
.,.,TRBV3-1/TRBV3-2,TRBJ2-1,TGTGCCAGCAGCCAACAGGGGCCCTACAATGAGCAGTTCTTC,CASSQQGPYNEQFF
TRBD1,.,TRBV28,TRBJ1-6,TGTGCCAGCAACAGGGGGCCTACACCATCCAATTCACCCCTCCACTTT,CASNRGPTPSNSPLHF
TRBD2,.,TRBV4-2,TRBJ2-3,TGTGCCAGCAGCCAAGTTGATAGCGGGCACACAGATACGCAGTATTTT,CASSQVDSGHTDTQYF
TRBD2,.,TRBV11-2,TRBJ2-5,TGTGCCAGCAGCTTAGAGTGGGCGACTAGCGGTAAAAAGACCCAGTACTTC,CASSLEWATSGKKTQYF
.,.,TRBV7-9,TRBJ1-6,TGTGCCAGCAGCTTAGTACAGGGATCGTCGAGCTCCTATAATTCACCCCTCCACTTT,CASSLVQGSSSSYNSPLHF
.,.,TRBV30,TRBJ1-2,TGTGCCTGGAGTTCCGGACGGACTTATGGCTACACCTTC,CAWSSGRTYGYTF
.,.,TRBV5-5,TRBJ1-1,TGTGCCAGCAGCTTCGGGGGAGGATCCACTGAAGCTTTCTTT,CASSFGGGSTEAFF
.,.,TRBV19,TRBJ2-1,TGTGCCAGTAGTACGGACGCCGCCTTGCGGGTATACAATGAGCAGTTCTTC,CASSTDAALRVYNEQFF
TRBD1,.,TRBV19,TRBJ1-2,TGTGCCAGTAGTGCTTATGTTGACAGGGGGCGTAACTATGGCTACACCTTC,CASSAYVDRGRNYGYTF
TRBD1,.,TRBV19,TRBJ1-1,TGTGCCAGTAGTATTTGGGACAGTGAAGCTTTCTTT,CASSIWDSEAFF
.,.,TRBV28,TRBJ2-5,TGTGCCAGCAGTCCCCTAACGGGCGGGACTCGCATGGCGACCCAGTACTTC,CASSPLTGGTRMATQYF
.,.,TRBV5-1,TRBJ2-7,TGCGCCAGCAGCCCCACCGGACAATCCTACGAGCAGTACTTC,CASSPTGQSYEQYF
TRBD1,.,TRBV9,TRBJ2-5,TGTGCCAGCAGCGTCGGGACAGGGGGCTTTGAGACCCAGTACTTC,CASSVGTGGFETQYF
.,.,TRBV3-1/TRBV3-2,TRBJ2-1,TGTGCCAGCAGCCGCGAATTCACGGGTAATGAGCAGTTCTTC,CASSREFTGNEQFF
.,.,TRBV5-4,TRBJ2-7,TGTGCCAGCAGCACTGGACTGAACTACGAGCAGTACTTC,CASSTGLNYEQYF
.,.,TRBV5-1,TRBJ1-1,TGCGCCAGCAGCTCGGGGATTTTAGCCGGGAGCCGGAACACTGAAGCTTTCTTT,CASSSGILAGSRNTEAFF
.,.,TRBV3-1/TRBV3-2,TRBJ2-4,TGTGCCAGCAGCCAGAGAGGGACTGGGGGACGAGGTCAGTACTTC,CASSQRGTGGRGQYF
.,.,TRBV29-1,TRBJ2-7,TGCAGCGTTACGGAGGGTGGGAGCTCCTACGAGCAGTACTTC,CSVTEGGSSYEQYF
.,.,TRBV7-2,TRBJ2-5,TGTGCCAGCAGCTCAGACACAACCCAGTACTTC,CASSSDTTQYF
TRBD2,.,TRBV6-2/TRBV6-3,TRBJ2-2,TGTGCCAGCAGTTGGCCGGGACTAGCGGGAATAACCGGGGAGCTGTTTTTT,CASSWPGLAGITGELFF
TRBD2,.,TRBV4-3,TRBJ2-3,TGCGCCAGCAGCCAAGGACTAGCGGGAGGGCCCGATACGCAGTATTTT,CASSQGLAGGPDTQYF
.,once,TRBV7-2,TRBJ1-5,TGTGCCAGCAGCCCACACAGGGTCAGCAATCAGCCCCAGCATTTT,CASSPHRVSNQPQHF
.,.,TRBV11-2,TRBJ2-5,TGTGCCAGCAGCAGAGGCAGCCAAGAGACCCAGTACTTC,CASSRGSQETQYF
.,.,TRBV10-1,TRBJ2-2,TGCGCCAGCAGTCCGGGTTCGGGAACCGGGGAGCTGTTTTTT,CASSPGSGTGELFF
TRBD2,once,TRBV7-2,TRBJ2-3,TGTGCCAGCAGCTTAGTAGGTAGCGGGAGCATCGATCGTCCAGATACGCAGTATTTT,CASSLVGSGSIDRPDTQYF
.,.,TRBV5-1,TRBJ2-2,TGCGCCAGCAGCGGTAAAACAGGGAGGAACACCGGGGAGCTGTTTTTT,CASSGKTGRNTGELFF
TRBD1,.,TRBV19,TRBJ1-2,TGTGCCAGCACCGGGACAGGGGTACTCGTCTATGGCTACACCTTC,CASTGTGVLVYGYTF
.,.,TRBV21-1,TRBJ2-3,TGTGCCGGAAGAGGGGGTTTGACAGATACGCAGTATTTT,CAGRGGLTDTQYF
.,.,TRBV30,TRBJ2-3,TGTGCCTGGAGTTATAACACAGATACGCAGTATTTT,CAWSYNTDTQYF
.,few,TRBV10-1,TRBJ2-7,TGCGCCAGCAGGTCAGCCAGGGTTTACGAGCAGTACTTC,CASRSARVYEQYF
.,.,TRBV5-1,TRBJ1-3,TGCGCCAGCAGCCAGACAGACGGAAACACCATATATTTT,CASSQTDGNTIYF
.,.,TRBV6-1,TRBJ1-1,TGTGCCAGCAGTGAAGCGTATCTCGACACTGAAGCTTTCTTT,CASSEAYLDTEAFF
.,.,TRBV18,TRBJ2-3,TGTGCCAGCTCACCAACTGACTCCACAGATACGCAGTATTTT,CASSPTDSTDTQYF
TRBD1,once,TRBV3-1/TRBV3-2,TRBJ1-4,TGTGCCAGCAGCCAGGGACAGCTTAATGAAAAACTGTTTTTT,CASSQGQLNEKLFF
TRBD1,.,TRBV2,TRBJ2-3,TGTGCCGGGACAGGGGGCACAGATACGCAGTATTTT,CAGTGGTDTQYF
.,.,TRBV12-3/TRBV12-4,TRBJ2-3,TGTGCCAGCAGTTTGGGGGGTTCAGATACGCAGTATTTT,CASSLGGSDTQYF
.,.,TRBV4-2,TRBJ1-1,TGTGCCAGCAGCCAAGAATACATGAACACTGAAGCTTTCTTT,CASSQEYMNTEAFF
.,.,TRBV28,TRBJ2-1,TGTGCCAGAACCGGGACACCCGACAATGAGCAGTTCTTC,CARTGTPDNEQFF
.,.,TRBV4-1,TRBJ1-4,TGCGCCAGCAGCCACCCCGGGGGGATCGCAGCTAATGAAAAACTGTTTTTT,CASSHPGGIAANEKLFF
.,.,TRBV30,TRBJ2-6,TGTGCCTGGGACCCAGGGTTCTCTGGGGCCAACGTCCTGACTTTC,CAWDPGFSGANVLTF
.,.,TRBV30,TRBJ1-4,TGTGCCTGGACAAAGACTGATAATGAAAAACTGTTTTTT,CAWTKTDNEKLFF
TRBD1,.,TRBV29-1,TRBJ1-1,TGCAGCGCACTCAACCAGGGGGAAGGAGCTTTCTTT,CSALNQGEGAFF
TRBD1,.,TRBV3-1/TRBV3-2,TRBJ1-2,TGTGCCAGCAGCCGAGGGACAGCCACGCCTTCTCGGGGCTACACCTTC,CASSRGTATPSRGYTF
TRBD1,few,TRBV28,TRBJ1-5,TGTGCCAGCAGTGACTACTCCGGGACAGGTCAAGCGAGGGGCAATCAGCCCCAGCATTTT,CASSDYSGTGQARGNQPQHF